Listed here are 9 T cell receptor beta chains from one sample, sequenced in a study of shared clonotypes between healthy human individuals. Sequenced by immunoSEQ multiplex PCR; TCRdb stores in-frame clones only, minus some. The table lists about 2 million clones, just under 95% of them singletons, with roughly 1.2% in the top ten. Selected positively for CCR7 and CD45RO-negative, naive CD8 cells excluded terminally differentiated effector memory CD45RA+ cells. What was sequenced was naive CD8+ T cells sorted from blood. These receptors were taken from a man between 18 and 29 years old in good health.

The chain links TRBV27 to TRBJ2-1; 11 nucleotides match TRBD2. This CDR3 has 15 amino acids. Germline V gene data show CDR1 as MNHEY and CDR2 as SMNVEV (reference sequence). J lost 4 bases, V lost 4 bases, and 3 bases had no gene match. Here the CDR3 DNA reads TGTGCCAGCAGTTCGACTAGCGGGGAGTACAATGAGCAGTTCTTC. It is translated as CASSSTSGEYNEQFF.

The chain combines TRBV6-1 with TRBJ2-7; TRBD1 matches at 7 bases. The CDR3 length is 14 residues. Germline V gene data show CDR1 as MNHNS and CDR2 as SASEGT. The trim removed 6 bases at V and 4 bases at J, leaving 9 bases unmatched. CDR3 sequence (DNA): TGTGCCAGCAGCGGGCCGGGACAGACTTACGAGCAGTACTTC. It is translated as CASSGPGQTYEQYF.

This sequence joins TRBV28 and TRBJ1-5; tentatively, D is TRBD1 (5 bases). This CDR3 has 18 amino acids. Germline V gene data show CDR1 as MDHEN and CDR2 as SYDVKM. Trimming removed 4 bases from V and 6 bases from J, with 25 bases in between. The CDR3 reads CASSSYVGGGEVAQPQHF. The CDR3 DNA is TGTGCCAGCAGTTCTTATGTTGGGGGAGGGGAGGTAGCTCAGCCCCAGCATTTT. Full variable domain (rest looked up from reference TRBV28 and TRBJ1-5): DVKVTQSSRYLVKRTGEKVFLECVQDMDHENMFWYRQDPGLGLRLIYFSYDVKMKEKGDIPEGYSVSREKKERFSLILESASTNQTSMYLCASSSYVGGGEVAQPQHFGDGTRLSIL.

The rearrangement joins TRBV5-1 to TRBJ1-1; the match to TRBD1 covers 12 bases. The germline CDR1 and CDR2 sequences are SGHRS and YFSETQ. V shed 4 bases, J shed 2 bases, and the junction held 6 bases outside the gene matches. The CDR3 totals 16 residues. The CDR3 sequence: CASSDWDRGQNTEAFF. CDR3 nucleotide sequence: TGCGCCAGCAGCGATTGGGACAGGGGGCAAAACACTGAAGCTTTCTTT.

This chain uses TRBV2 with TRBJ2-3; a weak D match, TRBD1 (5 bases). This CDR3 is 16 amino acids long. The germline gives CDR1 SNHLY, CDR2 FYNNEI. The V and J ends lost 6 bases and 3 bases respectively, with 19 bases between them. CDR3 sequence reads: CASSDLLGDFTDTQYF. Written as DNA, the CDR3 is TGTGCCAGCAGCGATCTCTTAGGGGATTTTACAGATACGCAGTATTTT.

V usage is TRBV6-6 and J usage is TRBJ1-6; possibly TRBD1 for D (6 bases). The V end was cut by 5 bases, the J end by 9 bases, with 14 bases between. CDR1 is MNHNY, CDR2 SVGAGI, per germline (reference sequence). This CDR3 spans 14 amino acids. CDR3 residues: CASSPTGVGSPLHF. The CDR3 coding sequence is TGTGCCAGCAGTCCGACAGGCGTGGGTTCACCCCTCCACTTT.

The V and J genes are TRBV7-9 and TRBJ1-2; possibly TRBD1 for D (6 bases). CDR1 and CDR2 from the germline V gene are SEHNR and FQNEAQ (reference sequence). CDR3 size: 15 residues. V was clipped by 0 bases and J by 4 bases, with 12 bases between them. The CDR3 loop is CASSLARTVIYGYTF. Written as DNA, the CDR3 is TGTGCCAGCAGCTTAGCCCGGACAGTGATCTATGGCTACACCTTC.

This clone was detected a few times. The V gene is TRBV4-1, the J gene TRBJ1-5, with a possible D match to TRBD1 (5 bases). The ends were cut back, 10 bases at V and 0 bases at J, with 13 bases in the middle. Germline lookup yields CDR1 MGHRA and CDR2 YSYEKL. The CDR3 length is 14 residues. CDR3 loop: CATEQEHSNQPQHF. The CDR3 DNA is TGCGCCACTGAACAGGAGCATAGCAATCAGCCCCAGCATTTT.

The chain recombines TRBV5-5 with TRBJ2-2, with D possibly called TRBD1 or TRBD2 (5 bases each). CDR3 length: 14 residues. Trimming shortened V by 0 bases and J by 6 bases, and 9 bases separated the two germline ends. The germline CDR1 and CDR2 sequences are SGHKS and YYEKEE (reference sequence). CDR3: CASSLAGDPGELFF. The CDR3 coding sequence is TGTGCCAGCAGCTTGGCCGGGGACCCCGGGGAGCTGTTTTTT.